The clone carrying this T cell receptor beta chain has a handful of counts. The antigen is not known. The CDR3 consists of 13 residues. V dropped 6 bases and J dropped 4 bases, with 10 bases sitting between them. In germline, CDR1 is LNHNV, CDR2 YYDKDF (reference sequence). A sample-barcoded 5' primer and a J-beta primer mix were used in a second PCR of roughly 7 to 12 cycles. A 12-random-nucleotide template-switch adaptor tagged each cDNA molecule. TCRdb itself ran the 5' RACE reads through MiXCR, one entry per CDR3 protein. Of some 800,000 distinct CDR3 sequences in the sample, approximately 44% were seen once. This sample was included in a study of blood T cells in healthy people across ages. Study-level findings and limits: Roughly linear age-related decline in beta diversity appeared, significant by age around 36. The long-lived group displayed more naive CD4+ cells, plus higher diversity, than the aged donors did.

Total RNA was isolated from each sample in quantities of at least 6 micrograms. Sequencing input: blood. The sequence derives from a man in his 60s in good health. The chain is built from TRBV15 and TRBJ2-1; the D is unclear. CDR3 residues: CATRSPTYNEQFF. In DNA, the CDR3 is TGTGCCACCAGGTCTCCCACGTACAATGAGCAGTTCTTC.